These 19 T cell receptor beta chains share one sample of origin, sequenced in a study of blood T cells in healthy people across ages. Alongside a J-beta primer mix, a sample-barcoded 5' primer served in a second PCR lasting about 7 to 11 cycles. TCRdb re-derived calls from the 5' RACE reads in MiXCR, one entry per CDR3 protein. The sample holds 650,000 to 800,000 distinct CDR3 sequences, under 65% seen once. Sequencing input: blood. These receptors were obtained from an elderly woman in good health.

This chain's CDR3 is CATTRDSGANVLTF. DNA of the CDR3: TGTGCCACCACTAGGGACTCTGGGGCCAACGTCCTGACTTTC. The V gene is TRBV7-2, the J gene TRBJ2-6, with D perhaps matching TRBD2 (5 bases). The V gene lost 10 bases and the J gene lost 0 bases, with 10 bases spanning the gap. CDR1 and CDR2 from the germline V gene are SGHTA and FQGNSA. This CDR3 has 14 residues.

This clonotype was seen a few times. The chain joins TRBV6-2 or TRBV6-3 to TRBJ1-1; the match to TRBD1 covers 7 bases. CDR1 MNHEY and CDR2 SVGEGT come from the germline V gene. CDR3 length: 13 amino acids. Losses at the gene ends were 2 bases for V and 5 bases for J; bases not matched to a gene: 2. Here the CDR3 DNA reads TGTGCCAGCAGTTACGCCAGGGGGACTGAAGCTTTCTTT. Protein sequence: CASSYARGTEAFF.

This clonotype was recorded many times. The rearrangement joins TRBV20-1 to TRBJ2-5; possibly TRBD1 or TRBD2 for D (6 bases each). The CDR3 is 16 residues long. Germline CDR1 and CDR2: DFQATT and SNEGSKA (reference sequence). V dropped 6 bases and J dropped 2 bases, with 22 bases sitting between them. The CDR3 sequence is CSASGNRGLLQETQYF. CDR3 DNA: TGCAGTGCCTCTGGAAACCGGGGGCTGCTTCAAGAGACCCAGTACTTC.

For this clonotype: A much bigger clone sits one base away, suggesting this may be a read error. The J gene is TRBJ2-7, the V gene TRBV20-1; D unresolved. V lost 5 bases and J lost 6, with 14 bases in between. The germline V gene encodes CDR1 DFQATT and CDR2 SNEGSKA (reference sequence). This CDR3 spans 12 amino acids. CDR3 residues: CSARLPPREQYF. The CDR3 nucleotides read TGCAGTGCTCGCCTTCCGCCCCGCGAGCAGTACTTC.

This clonotype came up many times. The chain carries TRBV7-2 and TRBJ2-1; D is unresolved. CDR1 is SGHTA and CDR2 is FQGNSA in the germline V gene. This CDR3 is built from 13 residues. Trimming stripped 5 bases from V and 5 bases from J, with 10 bases between. DNA of the CDR3: TGTGCCAGCAGCGTAAGTCGCGACAATGAGCAGTTCTTC. Its protein is CASSVSRDNEQFF.

This clonotype was seen many times. The chain is built from TRBV24-1 and TRBJ2-1; the D call may be TRBD1 or TRBD2 (5 bases each). Trimming pared 4 bases from V and 4 bases from J, leaving 16 bases between. This CDR3 spans 16 amino acids. Germline-derived CDR1 and CDR2 are KGHDR and SFDVKD. CDR3 in amino acids: CATSDSGPYQYNEQFF. In DNA, the CDR3 is TGTGCCACCAGTGACTCGGGACCGTACCAATACAATGAGCAGTTCTTC.

This CDR3 reads CASSSPSQATNEKLFF. DNA for the CDR3: TGTGCCAGCAGTTCCCCCTCCCAGGCAACTAATGAAAAACTGTTTTTT. The chain has TRBV28 and TRBJ1-4, with D unresolved. The germline V gene has CDR1 MDHEN and CDR2 SYDVKM. The ends were cut back, 4 bases at V and 0 bases at J, with 12 bases in the middle. The CDR3 runs to 16 residues.

This chain uses TRBV6-6 with TRBJ2-5; 7 bases match TRBD2. Germline loops: CDR1 MNHNY, CDR2 SVGAGI (reference sequence). There are 17 residues in the CDR3. With 5 bases clipped from V and 4 bases from J, the junction kept 16 bases outside the gene matches. This chain's CDR3 is CASSKTSAGTTIETQYF. DNA for the CDR3: TGTGCCAGCAGTAAAACCTCAGCCGGGACTACAATAGAGACCCAGTACTTC.

The V and J genes are TRBV25-1 and TRBJ1-2, with 9 bases lining up with TRBD1. Germline lookup yields CDR1 MGHDK and CDR2 SYGVNS. The CDR3 consists of 15 residues. Trimming removed 5 bases from V and 1 base from J; junction bases left unmatched: 5. The CDR3 region has the DNA TGTGCCAGCAGTTCCACAGGGGGCGATAACTATGGCTACACCTTC. Its protein product is CASSSTGGDNYGYTF.

This clonotype has a count of ten or more. The CDR3 sequence is CASSHTQETQYF. The CDR3 DNA is TGTGCCAGCAGCCATACCCAAGAGACCCAGTACTTC. This sequence joins TRBV3-1 and TRBJ2-5; D gene ambiguous. With 3 bases removed from V and 1 base from J, the gap between germline ends came to 3 bases. The CDR3 consists of 12 residues. Germline lookup yields CDR1 LGHDT and CDR2 YNNKEL (reference sequence).

In this sample, this clonotype turned up many times. V usage is TRBV27 and J usage is TRBJ2-5; D may be TRBD1 (5 bases). Germline assignment: CDR1 MNHEY and CDR2 SMNVEV (reference sequence). V lost 5 bases to trimming and J lost 0 bases, with 16 bases between them. The length of the CDR3 is 16 residues. In DNA form, the CDR3 reads TGTGCCAGCAGTCCTGTATGGGGCAACTACCAAGAGACCCAGTACTTC. Amino acid sequence: CASSPVWGNYQETQYF.

The rearrangement uses TRBV12-3 or TRBV12-4 and TRBJ1-5, with 8 bases identical to TRBD1. The CDR3 runs 15 residues. V shed 7 bases, J shed 9 bases, and the junction held 14 bases outside the gene matches. The CDR3 here is CASNLRGQGYRPQHF. The CDR3 DNA sequence: TGTGCCAGCAATCTACGAGGACAGGGTTATCGGCCCCAGCATTTT.

The chain couples TRBV5-5 to TRBJ2-5; D could derive from TRBD1 or TRBD2 (7 bases each). Germline CDR1 reads SGHKS; CDR2 reads YYEKEE (reference sequence). Trimming removed 4 bases from V and 2 bases from J, with 18 bases in between. The CDR3 has 16 amino acids. In DNA form, the CDR3 reads TGTGCCAGCAGCCATGGGAGGGGGCTAGGGCAAGAGACCCAGTACTTC. This translates into CASSHGRGLGQETQYF.

The genes are TRBV28 and TRBJ2-3; TRBD2 agrees at 7 bases. V lost 3 bases to trimming and J lost 2 bases; unmatched junction nucleotides: 8. Per germline, CDR1 MDHEN and CDR2 SYDVKM. This CDR3 region has 16 residues. DNA of the CDR3: TGTGCCAGCAGTTTCTCCGCGGGAGAGAACACAGATACGCAGTATTTT. This translates into CASSFSAGENTDTQYF.

The genes are TRBV18 and TRBJ2-1; 12 bases match TRBD2. Germline CDR1 is KGHSH and CDR2 is LQKENI. V dropped 3 bases and J dropped 7; count of bases not matched to a gene: 4. The CDR3 is 15 residues long. CDR3 sequence: CASSPGLAGTNEQFF. The DNA for the CDR3 is TGTGCCAGCTCACCTGGACTAGCGGGGACTAATGAGCAGTTCTTC.

The chain recombines TRBV20-1 with TRBJ2-6; TRBD1 agrees at 9 bases. V lost 4 bases, J lost 1 base, and 8 bases stayed unmatched. Germline CDR1 is DFQATT and CDR2 is SNEGSKA (reference sequence). The CDR3 loop spans 17 amino acids. Here the CDR3 DNA reads TGCAGTGCTAACAGGGACAGGGTGTTTTCTGGGGCCAACGTCCTGACTTTC. This sequence encodes CSANRDRVFSGANVLTF.

The DNA for the CDR3 is TGCAGATGCCTACCCACCTTGGCGATGAACACTGAAGCTTTCTTT. Its protein is CRCLPTLAMNTEAFF. The rearrangement uses TRBV20-1 and TRBJ1-1; D gene unclear. Germline values: CDR1 DFQATT, CDR2 SNEGSKA (reference sequence). The CDR3 is made up of 15 amino acids.

This clonotype has ten or more counts. The chain has TRBV11-1 and TRBJ2-7; 9 bases are a match to TRBD2. This CDR3 comprises 14 residues. V was pared by 5 bases and J by 2 bases, with 4 bases of the junction left unmatched. Germline V lookup: CDR1 SGHAT, CDR2 FQDESV (reference sequence). The CDR3 reads CASSHSGSTYEQYF. CDR3 DNA sequence: TGTGCCAGCAGCCATAGCGGGAGCACCTACGAGCAGTACTTC.

The CDR3 sequence: CASSQETSGTFHTDTQYF. CDR3 DNA sequence: TGTGCCAGCAGCCAAGAAACTAGCGGAACTTTCCACACAGATACGCAGTATTTT. This rearrangement joins TRBV14 to TRBJ2-3; 8 nucleotides agree with TRBD2. Looked up from germline, CDR1 is SGHDN and CDR2 is FVKESK. This CDR3 has 18 residues. After removal of 0 bases from V and 2 bases from J, the junction contained 10 bases not matched to a gene. Variable domain in full (rest from reference TRBV14 and TRBJ2-3): EAGVTQFPSHSVIEKGQTVTLRCDPISGHDNLYWYRRVMGKEIKFLLHFVKESKQDESGMPNNRFLAERTGGTYSTLKVQPAELEDSGVYFCASSQETSGTFHTDTQYFGPGTRLTVL.